A single sample gave rise to the 9 T cell receptor beta chains below, sequenced in a study of T cell repertoires in cytomegalovirus infection. For these TCRs, the target antigens are not known. TCRdb called the reads again in MiXCR, with one record for every CDR3 protein. The profile shows about 770,000 distinct CDR3 sequences, 25% to 35% of them singletons. The sample consisted of cultured CD8+ T cells from PBMCs, taken from culture after CMV antigen stimulation. The receptors stem from a human donor in good health (CMV status not recorded). Some clones in this sample may be carry-over from other donors' samples.

This chain uses TRBV23-1 with TRBJ1-5, with D perhaps TRBD1 (6 bases). Being an ORF, TRBV23-1 has a function that is uncertain. V lost 8 bases and J lost 0, with 17 bases in between. The CDR3 consists of 16 residues. CDR3 bases: TGCGCCAGCCTCTCAGACAGGAAAAATAGCAATCAGCCCCAGCATTTT. It is translated as CASLSDRKNSNQPQHF.

This chain links TRBV6-8 with TRBJ2-5, with D possibly being TRBD1 or TRBD2 (7 bases each). Trimming took off 0 bases at V and 4 bases at J, with 15 bases between the two ends. Germline V CDR1 and CDR2: MNHGY, SAAAGT. CDR3 size: 16 residues. The CDR3 loop is CASSYSALRGGETQYF. The CDR3 DNA follows: TGTGCCAGCAGTTACTCGGCTCTCAGGGGGGGAGAGACCCAGTACTTC.

This clonotype was observed a handful of times. The chain employs TRBV7-9 and TRBJ1-1; a possible D gene is TRBD1 (6 bases). V was clipped by 2 bases and J by 11 bases, with 24 bases between them. The CDR3 is 16 residues long. From germline, CDR1 is SEHNR and CDR2 FQNEAQ (reference sequence). In nucleotides, the CDR3 is TGTGCCAGCAGCTTACCCTTGGTAGGGGGTCTGGGGTACGCTTTCTTT. Amino acids: CASSLPLVGGLGYAFF.

This sequence joins TRBV6-5 and TRBJ2-3, with 8 positions matching TRBD2. Trimming cost V 6 bases and J 2 bases; bases outside gene matches: 10. The CDR3 has 16 amino acids. Germline CDR1 reads MNHEY; CDR2 reads SVGAGI. The CDR3 here is CASSHRLRGVTDTQYF. DNA of the CDR3: TGTGCCAGCAGCCACCGGTTGCGGGGGGTCACAGATACGCAGTATTTT.

This clonotype was picked up many times. The chain combines TRBV12-3 or TRBV12-4 with TRBJ2-1, with TRBD1 identical over 9 bases. J lost 3 bases, V lost 5 bases, and 5 bases had no gene match. This CDR3 is built from 15 residues. CDR3 in amino acids: CASSPNRGRYNEQFF. The CDR3 region has the DNA TGTGCCAGCAGTCCAAACAGGGGGCGCTACAATGAGCAGTTCTTC.

The CDR3: CASSEGVGTDTQYF. In nucleotides, the CDR3 is TGTGCCAGCTCGGAGGGGGTCGGCACAGATACGCAGTATTTT. V usage is TRBV12-3 or TRBV12-4 and J usage is TRBJ2-3, with D tentatively TRBD1 or TRBD2 (6 bases each). The CDR3 is 14 residues long. Trimming took 8 bases from V and 1 from J, leaving 13 bases between them.

This clonotype has ten or more counts. V is TRBV7-2 and J is TRBJ1-2; 11 bases agree with TRBD1. The junction had 1 base not matched to a gene; V was cut back by 4 bases and J by 6 bases. Germline assignment: CDR1 SGHTA and CDR2 FQGNSA. This CDR3 region has 13 residues. In DNA form, the CDR3 reads TGTGCCAGCAGCTGGACAGGGGGCGATGGCTACACCTTC. As protein: CASSWTGGDGYTF.

This clonotype showed up many times. This chain joins TRBV7-2 and TRBJ2-5, with 14 bases aligning to TRBD2. This CDR3 is built from 16 residues. V dropped 5 bases and J dropped 4; count of bases not matched to a gene: 6. Germline CDR1 and CDR2: SGHTA and FQGNSA. CDR3 in DNA: TGTGCCAGCAGCCATAGACTAGCGGGGGGGCCAGAGACCCAGTACTTC. Translating gives CASSHRLAGGPETQYF.

The chain employs TRBV29-1 and TRBJ2-3; D is perhaps TRBD1 or TRBD2 (6 bases each). The CDR3 has 15 amino acids. The V gene's germline CDR1 is SQVTM and CDR2 ANQGSEA. Trimming cost V 6 bases and J 2 bases, with 18 bases left between them. CDR3 DNA sequence: TGCAGCGTCGGAAAAGGGGCGGGACACACAGATACGCAGTATTTT. Its protein is CSVGKGAGHTDTQYF.